The source of this T cell receptor (beta chain) is a study of blood T cells in healthy people across ages. Study results and caveats: Older individuals had lower TCR beta diversity per million T cells (the decline was roughly linear).

Isolation of PBMCs gave at least 7 million cells per sample. The amount of total RNA extracted per sample was at least 5.5 micrograms. A second PCR of 7 to 11 cycles used a sample-barcoded 5' primer and a J-beta primer mix. MiXCR, run by TCRdb on the 5' RACE reads, gives a single entry per CDR3 protein. The data show about 1.4 million distinct CDR3 sequences, roughly 64% seen once. Germline-derived CDR1 and CDR2 are SGHAT and FQNNGV. V lost 8 bases and J lost 7, with 9 bases in between. The CDR3 has 11 residues. Note on this clonotype: Its antigen is as yet unknown.

The source of this sequence is a man younger than 35 in good health. The rearrangement links TRBV11-2 to TRBJ2-1, with D uncertain. Sequenced material: blood. CDR3 amino acids: CASGTWNEQFF. DNA for the CDR3: TGTGCCAGCGGAACTTGGAATGAGCAGTTCTTC. The complete variable domain, with remaining parts taken from reference TRBV11-2 and TRBJ2-1, reads EAGVAQSPRYKIIEKRQSVAFWCNPISGHATLYWYQQILGQGPKLLIQFQNNGVVDDSQLPKDRFSAERLKGVDSTLKIQPAKLEDSAVYLCASGTWNEQFFGPGTRLTVL.